Each of the 26 T cell receptor beta chains below was sequenced from the same sample in a study of cytomegalovirus exposure and HLA in healthy donors. A multiplex PCR was run with 60 Vbeta primers and 13 Jbeta primers. Generated by immunoSEQ multiplex PCR, the TCRdb table keeps only in-frame clones and is missing some. The table lists approximately 140,000 clones, roughly three quarters of them singletons, with roughly 4.9% in the top ten. Material for sequencing was PBMCs. The receptors were gathered from a woman between 50 and 59 years old in good health and CMV-seronegative.

V and J are TRBV2 and TRBJ2-1; weak D call: TRBD1 (6 bases). Trimming removed 7 bases at V and 0 bases at J, with 10 bases between. CDR1 and CDR2 from the germline V gene are SNHLY and FYNNEI. The CDR3 totals 14 residues. CDR3 nucleotides: TGTGCCAGCAAGGGCAGGGGCTCCTACAATGAGCAGTTCTTC. Protein: CASKGRGSYNEQFF.

V is TRBV12-5 and J is TRBJ1-2; TRBD1 is a possible D gene (6 bases). Germline CDR1 and CDR2: LGHNT and FRNRAP. The CDR3 is made up of 12 amino acids. V lost 1 base and J 10 bases, leaving 10 bases between the germline ends. CDR3: CASGLGQAHYTF. The CDR3 DNA is TGTGCTAGTGGTTTGGGACAGGCGCACTACACCTTC. The entire variable domain, with the rest obtained from reference TRBV12-5 and TRBJ1-2, is as follows: DARVTQTPRHKVTEMGQEVTMRCQPILGHNTVFWYRQTMMQGLELLAYFRNRAPLDDSGMPKDRFSAEMPDATLATLKIQPSEPRDSAVYFCASGLGQAHYTFGSGTRLTVV.

The chain recombines TRBV5-1 with TRBJ2-1; 13 bases line up with TRBD2. V shed 5 bases and J 0 bases; nucleotides not matched to a gene: 11. In germline, CDR1 is SGHRS, CDR2 YFSETQ. The length of the CDR3 is 19 residues. The DNA of the CDR3 is TGCGCCAGCAGAGAGAGGACTAGCGGGGGCTTCTCCTCCTACAATGAGCAGTTCTTC. Translating gives CASRERTSGGFSSYNEQFF.

V and J are TRBV2 and TRBJ2-7, with 9 nucleotides matching TRBD2. Germline CDR1 and CDR2: SNHLY and FYNNEI. The V and J ends lost 3 bases and 0 bases, in that order; junction bases with no gene match: 3. This CDR3 contains 15 residues. In DNA form, the CDR3 reads TGTGCCAGCAGTGATTCTAGCGGGGCCTCCTACGAGCAGTACTTC. It encodes CASSDSSGASYEQYF.

This chain links TRBV4-3 with TRBJ1-5; no reliable D call. Germline V lookup: CDR1 LGHNA, CDR2 YSLEER. CDR3 length: 13 residues. The V end was cut by 0 bases, the J end by 6 bases, with 6 bases between. The CDR3 DNA reads as TGCGCCAGCAGCCAAGAGGGAGTTCAGCCCCAGCATTTT. Amino acids: CASSQEGVQPQHF.

This clone has more than one count but fewer than ten. V is TRBV7-6 and J is TRBJ1-2; D ambiguous. This CDR3 is 13 amino acids long. Trimming removed 4 bases at V and 2 bases at J, with 8 bases between. Germline CDR1 SGHVS, CDR2 FNYEAQ. CDR3 sequence (DNA): TGTGCCAGCAGCTCAAAGCTCAACTATGGCTACACCTTC. Encoded protein: CASSSKLNYGYTF.

V gene TRBV19 combines with J gene TRBJ2-1; possibly TRBD1 for D (6 bases). Trimming shortened V by 3 bases and J by 3 bases, and 12 bases separated the two germline ends. Germline CDR1 is LNHDA and CDR2 is SQIVND (reference sequence). The CDR3 covers 15 residues. The CDR3: CASSMEDSLYNEQFF. CDR3 bases: TGTGCCAGTAGTATGGAGGACAGCCTCTACAATGAGCAGTTCTTC.

The CDR3 nucleotides are TGCGCCAGCAGCCCCCCACAGACCCTGAATTCACCCCTCCACTTT. This sequence encodes CASSPPQTLNSPLHF. The chain carries TRBV4-1 and TRBJ1-6; D unresolved. This CDR3 is built from 15 residues. CDR1 and CDR2 (germline): MGHRA, YSYEKL. Trimming removed 4 bases at V and 7 bases at J, with 14 bases between.

This clone was counted only a few times. This sequence joins TRBV19 and TRBJ2-7, with 7 bases matching TRBD1. V shed 3 bases and J 3 bases; nucleotides not matched to a gene: 5. Germline CDR1 LNHDA, CDR2 SQIVND (reference sequence). The CDR3 covers 14 residues. The CDR3 reads CASSINRDSYEQYF. CDR3 bases: TGTGCCAGTAGTATTAACCGGGACAGCTACGAGCAGTACTTC.

V usage is TRBV6-6 and J usage is TRBJ1-5, with TRBD1 matching over 7 bases. The J segment lost 4 bases and the V segment lost 0 bases, leaving 6 bases of the junction unmatched. Germline-derived CDR1 and CDR2 are MNHNY and SVGAGI (reference sequence). There are 16 residues in the CDR3. CDR3 protein: CASSYSADRTNQPQHF. CDR3 nucleotides: TGTGCCAGCAGTTACTCAGCGGACAGGACAAATCAGCCCCAGCATTTT.

V gene TRBV6-1 combines with J gene TRBJ2-7, with a possible D match to TRBD2 (7 bases). V was clipped by 2 bases and J by 5 bases, with 19 bases between them. Germline lookup yields CDR1 MNHNS and CDR2 SASEGT. This CDR3 is 16 amino acids long. DNA of the CDR3: TGTGCCAGCAGTGAATGGGCGGGGGCCACGAACGACGAGCAGTACTTC. Translation: CASSEWAGATNDEQYF.

The sample holds a few counts of this clone. The chain has TRBV7-2 and TRBJ2-7, with D maybe TRBD2 (6 bases). This CDR3 contains 16 residues. The V end lost 1 base, the J end lost 3 bases, and 16 bases lay between the germline ends. Germline-derived CDR1 and CDR2 are SGHTA and FQGNSA. CDR3 sequence reads: CASSLEGGRTNYEQYF. DNA for the CDR3: TGTGCCAGCAGCTTAGAAGGAGGCAGGACTAACTACGAGCAGTACTTC.

The chain joins TRBV6-5 to TRBJ2-2; D gene unclear. The CDR3 spans 14 residues. Germline CDR1 is MNHEY and CDR2 is SVGAGI. Deletions cut 2 bases from V and 6 bases from J, with 10 bases between. The CDR3 region has the DNA TGTGCCAGCAGTTACACCAGACAATCCGGGGAGCTGTTTTTT. This codes for CASSYTRQSGELFF.

V is TRBV19 and J is TRBJ1-1; D gene ambiguous. Germline V CDR1 and CDR2: LNHDA, SQIVND (reference sequence). The CDR3 is 14 residues long. The V and J ends lost 4 bases and 4 bases respectively, with 13 bases between them. CDR3 protein: CASSSMVGGTEAFF. In DNA, the CDR3 is TGTGCCAGTAGTAGTATGGTCGGAGGCACTGAAGCTTTCTTT.

The CDR3 sequence is CASSGGLSYEQYF. The CDR3, as DNA: TGTGCCAGCAGCGGAGGACTGTCCTACGAGCAGTACTTC. V usage is TRBV7-2 and J usage is TRBJ2-7; possible D gene TRBD2, 5 bases. The germline V and J ends were trimmed by 5 bases and 1 base, with 9 bases remaining between them. Germline V gene data show CDR1 as SGHTA and CDR2 as FQGNSA. This CDR3 contains 13 residues.

The rearrangement links TRBV5-1 to TRBJ2-3, with D tentatively TRBD1 (6 bases). This CDR3 is 14 amino acids long. Germline CDR1 is SGHRS and CDR2 is YFSETQ. The V and J ends lost 0 bases and 4 bases respectively, with 9 bases between them. The CDR3 reads CASSLDRAADTQYF. The CDR3 DNA reads as TGCGCCAGCAGCTTGGACAGGGCCGCAGATACGCAGTATTTT.

The V call is TRBV4-3, the J call TRBJ2-1, with D possibly matching TRBD2 (5 bases). Trimming cost V 5 bases and J 7 bases, with 12 bases left between them. The germline gives CDR1 LGHNA, CDR2 YSLEER. The CDR3 has 13 amino acids. CDR3 residues: CASSTGVWNEQFF. The CDR3 DNA reads as TGCGCCAGCAGCACCGGGGTCTGGAATGAGCAGTTCTTC.

This clone turned up a few times. V gene TRBV5-4 combines with J gene TRBJ1-1, with D tentatively TRBD1 (5 bases). Germline assignment: CDR1 SGHNT and CDR2 YYREEE (reference sequence). With 1 base removed from V and 0 bases from J, the gap between germline ends came to 10 bases. CDR3 length: 15 amino acids. CDR3 residues: CASSLRQTLNTEAFF. The CDR3 bases are TGTGCCAGCAGCTTGCGACAGACCCTGAACACTGAAGCTTTCTTT.

This sequence joins TRBV11-2 and TRBJ1-2; D gene ambiguous. The CDR3 contains 12 residues. Germline V gene sequence: CDR1 SGHAT, CDR2 FQNNGV. V shed 2 bases and J shed 4 bases, with 5 bases lying between them. As DNA, the CDR3 is TGTGCCAGCAGCTTACACTCCTATGGCTACACCTTC. Residues: CASSLHSYGYTF.

The CDR3 loop is CASSLDTGFSYEQYF. CDR3 nucleotides: TGTGCCAGCAGCTTAGATACGGGATTCTCCTACGAGCAGTACTTC. V is TRBV11-2 and J is TRBJ2-7; D possibly corresponds to TRBD2 (5 bases). V lost 0 bases to trimming and J lost 0 bases, with 9 bases between them. CDR3 length: 15 amino acids. From germline, CDR1 is SGHAT and CDR2 FQNNGV. Using reference TRBV11-2 and TRBJ2-7 for the parts outside the CDR3, the full variable domain is EAGVAQSPRYKIIEKRQSVAFWCNPISGHATLYWYQQILGQGPKLLIQFQNNGVVDDSQLPKDRFSAERLKGVDSTLKIQPAKLEDSAVYLCASSLDTGFSYEQYFGPGTRLTVT.

This rearrangement joins TRBV5-4 to TRBJ1-1; D may be TRBD1 (5 bases). The V end was cut by 0 bases, the J end by 11 bases, with 14 bases between. The CDR3 totals 13 residues. Germline CDR1 is SGHNT and CDR2 is YYREEE (reference sequence). This CDR3 is CASSLDGTREAFF. CDR3 bases: TGTGCCAGCAGCTTGGATGGGACCCGGGAGGCTTTCTTT.

The rearrangement links TRBV5-5 to TRBJ2-5, with D perhaps matching TRBD2 (6 bases). Trimming removed 2 bases at V and 5 bases at J, with 10 bases between. Germline CDR1 and CDR2: SGHKS and YYEKEE (reference sequence). CDR3 length equals 13 residues. CDR3 bases: TGTGCCAGCAGCTTAGGGGAGGTGGAGACCCAGTACTTC. Amino acid sequence: CASSLGEVETQYF.

This clone occurred many times. As DNA, the CDR3 is TGCGCCAGCAGCTGGGGGATAGATAGCGGGGTCCATGAGCAGTTCTTC. It codes for CASSWGIDSGVHEQFF. The gene calls are TRBV5-1 and TRBJ2-1; 8 bases agree with TRBD2. The germline CDR1 and CDR2 sequences are SGHRS and YFSETQ. The CDR3 is 16 residues long. V lost 3 bases, J lost 8 bases, and 13 bases stayed unmatched.

CDR3 in amino acids: CAWSVRRGTQYF. CDR3 coding DNA: TGTGCCTGGAGTGTAAGGCGGGGGACGCAGTATTTT. This chain joins TRBV30 and TRBJ2-3; 7 bases align to TRBD2. Looked up from germline, CDR1 is GTSNPN and CDR2 is SVGIG (reference sequence). V was pared by 0 bases and J by 9 bases, with 3 bases of the junction left unmatched. The CDR3 totals 12 residues.

The CDR3 sequence: CASSRGTVNYGYTF. The CDR3 region has the DNA TGTGCCAGTAGTAGAGGGACAGTCAACTATGGCTACACCTTC. The V gene is TRBV19, the J gene TRBJ1-2; TRBD1 matches 7 bases. V lost 4 bases to trimming and J lost 2 bases; unmatched junction nucleotides: 4. In germline, CDR1 is LNHDA, CDR2 SQIVND (reference sequence). This CDR3 contains 14 residues.

V is TRBV19 and J is TRBJ2-5; TRBD1 matches 8 bases. The V gene's germline CDR1 is LNHDA and CDR2 SQIVND (reference sequence). J lost 9 bases, V lost 3 bases, and 6 bases had no gene match. The CDR3 is made up of 13 amino acids. The CDR3 protein is CASSIQGAPAQYF. CDR3 coding DNA: TGTGCCAGTAGTATTCAGGGGGCGCCTGCCCAGTACTTC. The full variable domain, with the rest looked up from reference TRBV19 and TRBJ2-5, is DGGITQSPKYLFRKEGQNVTLSCEQNLNHDAMYWYRQDPGQGLRLIYYSQIVNDFQKGDIAEGYSVSREKKESFPLTVTSAQKNPTAFYLCASSIQGAPAQYFGPGTRLLVL.